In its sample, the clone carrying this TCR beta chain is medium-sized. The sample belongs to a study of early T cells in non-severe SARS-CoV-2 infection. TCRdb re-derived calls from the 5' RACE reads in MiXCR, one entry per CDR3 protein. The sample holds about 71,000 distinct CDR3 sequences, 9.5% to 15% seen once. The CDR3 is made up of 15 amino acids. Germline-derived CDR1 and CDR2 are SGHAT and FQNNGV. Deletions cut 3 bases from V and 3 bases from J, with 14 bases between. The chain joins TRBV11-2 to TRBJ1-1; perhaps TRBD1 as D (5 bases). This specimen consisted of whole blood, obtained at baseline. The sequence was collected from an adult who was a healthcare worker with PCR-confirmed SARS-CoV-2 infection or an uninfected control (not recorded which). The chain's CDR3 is CASSLGEWAHTEAFF. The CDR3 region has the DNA TGTGCCAGCAGCTTGGGGGAGTGGGCGCACACTGAAGCTTTCTTT. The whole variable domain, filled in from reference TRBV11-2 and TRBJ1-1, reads EAGVAQSPRYKIIEKRQSVAFWCNPISGHATLYWYQQILGQGPKLLIQFQNNGVVDDSQLPKDRFSAERLKGVDSTLKIQPAKLEDSAVYLCASSLGEWAHTEAFFGQGTRLTVV.